The 22 T cell receptor beta chains presented below share a single source sample, sequenced in a study of tumor and adjacent non-tumor tissue in lung cancer. Three rounds of nested PCR, following a modified ARM-PCR protocol, produced the TCRbeta library. TCRdb reprocessed the multiplex PCR reads with MiXCR, giving one entry per CDR3 protein. The repertoire holds tens of thousands of distinct CDR3 sequences, with around 74% as singletons. No cell sorting was done before RNA was extracted from the tissue. Sequenced sample: lung tumor tissue. Receptors originate from a woman between 50 and 59 years old with non-small cell lung cancer.

Of note for this clonotype: Since a much larger clone is just one base distant, this may be a read error. V and J are TRBV20-1 and TRBJ1-2; tentative D call: TRBD1 (5 bases). Trimming cost V 3 bases and J 8 bases, with 22 bases left between them. This CDR3 spans 15 amino acids. CDR1 and CDR2 (germline): DFQATT, SNEGSKA (reference sequence). The CDR3 region has the DNA TGCAGTGCTAGGGTTGGGGCATCCGCCGGTGGAGGCTACACCTTC. Its protein is CSARVGASAGGGYTF.

The CDR3 here is CATSEVGEGYNEQFF. CDR3 nucleotides: TGTGCCACTTCTGAAGTGGGAGAAGGCTACAATGAGCAGTTCTTC. V and J are TRBV6-5 and TRBJ2-1; perhaps TRBD2 as D (5 bases). The CDR3 sequence is 15 residues long. The ends were cut back, 10 bases at V and 3 bases at J, with 19 bases in the middle. Germline-derived CDR1 and CDR2 are MNHEY and SVGAGI.

This rearrangement joins TRBV20-1 to TRBJ2-7; D is ambiguous. V lost 6 bases and J 4 bases, leaving 10 bases between the germline ends. The CDR3 is 11 amino acids. Germline-derived CDR1 and CDR2 are DFQATT and SNEGSKA (reference sequence). The CDR3 here is CSASSGYEQYF. The CDR3 region has the DNA TGCAGTGCCAGCAGTGGGTACGAGCAGTACTTC.

Worth noting for this clonotype: This may stem from a read error, because a much larger clone lies one nucleotide away. The conserved closing phenylalanine or tryptophan is absent in this CDR3, likely reflecting a read error. This rearrangement joins TRBV19 to TRBJ2-6; D possibly corresponds to TRBD1 (5 bases). The germline V and J ends were trimmed by 5 bases and 0 bases, with 11 bases remaining between them. This CDR3 contains 16 residues. From germline, CDR1 is LNHDA and CDR2 SQIVND (reference sequence). CDR3 amino acids: CASSGATRSGANVLTL. CDR3 DNA: TGTGCCAGTAGTGGGGCCACACGCTCTGGGGCCAACGTCCTGACTTTA.

Comment on this clonotype: Because the CDR3 is missing its conserved closing phenylalanine or tryptophan, this is likely a read error. This chain uses TRBV11-2 with TRBJ2-3; D remains ambiguous. Germline lookup yields CDR1 SGHAT and CDR2 FQNNGV. This CDR3 contains 13 residues. This chain's CDR3 is CAISFTQLDTQYL. CDR3 DNA: TGTGCCATCAGCTTTACCCAACTAGATACGCAGTATTTG.

V and J are TRBV11-2 and TRBJ1-5, with 7 bases aligning to TRBD1. The CDR3 loop spans 15 amino acids. Germline trimming cut 1 base from V and 11 bases from J; bases unmatched to any gene: 11. CDR1 is SGHAT, CDR2 FQNNGV, per germline. CDR3 sequence reads: CASSLVRDSGQSQHF. CDR3 DNA sequence: TGTGCCAGCAGCTTAGTCCGGGACAGCGGGCAGTCCCAGCATTTT.

Worth noting for this clonotype: The junction departs from the called germline gene at one end, perhaps through a read error. This CDR3 is CASSHILTGNNLPQHF. DNA of the CDR3: TGTGCCAGCAGTCACATACTGACAGGGAACAATCTGCCCCAGCATTTT. The V gene is TRBV6-1, the J gene TRBJ1-5; 7 nucleotides agree with TRBD1. Germline V CDR1 and CDR2: MNHNS, SASEGT. The CDR3 consists of 16 residues.

About this clonotype: The junction does not match germline at one end; this may be a read error. V and J are TRBV30 and TRBJ2-1, with D uncertain. CDR3 size: 13 residues. Germline CDR1 and CDR2: GTSNPN and SVGIG (reference sequence). This chain's CDR3 is CVWSVGLDNEQFF. The DNA of the CDR3 is TGTGTCTGGAGTGTAGGCCTAGATAATGAGCAGTTCTTC.

Note on this clonotype: At one boundary the junction diverges from the germline segment, which might be a read error. The V call is TRBV29-1, the J call TRBJ1-2; D unresolved. Germline V gene data show CDR1 as SQVTM and CDR2 as ANQGSEA. This CDR3 has 14 amino acids. CDR3 protein: CSVFPLTANYGYTF. The CDR3 DNA follows: TGCAGCGTCTTCCCCCTGACGGCTAACTATGGCTACACCTTT.

The genes are TRBV11-2 and TRBJ2-3, with D possibly being TRBD1 (5 bases). Per germline, CDR1 SGHAT and CDR2 FQNNGV. The CDR3 runs to 13 residues. CDR3 bases: TGTACAGGCAGCTTAGATAGGGGAGATACGCAGTATTTT. Translating it yields CTGSLDRGDTQYF.

Concerning this clonotype: The CDR3 carries no conserved terminal phenylalanine or tryptophan, so it likely arises from a read error. This chain uses TRBV10-3 with TRBJ2-5; 8 bases are shared with TRBD2. This CDR3 region has 14 residues. CDR1 and CDR2 from the germline V gene are ENHRY and SYGVKD. For the CDR3, the DNA is TGTGCCATCAGTATAGCGGGGTTCCAAGAGGCCCAGTACTAC. Its translation: CAISIAGFQEAQYY.

This clonotype is a singleton in its sample. The chain couples TRBV28 to TRBJ2-7; unclear D gene. CDR3 length: 12 amino acids. Trimming shortened V by 6 bases and J by 3 bases, and 9 bases separated the two germline ends. In germline, CDR1 is MDHEN, CDR2 SYDVKM. The CDR3 here is CASRVVGYEQYF. The CDR3 DNA reads TGTGCCAGCAGGGTTGTGGGCTACGAGCAGTACTTC.

Comment on this clonotype: Germline is not matched at one junction end, which may reflect a read error. The rearrangement joins TRBV29-1 to TRBJ2-2; 7 bases are shared with TRBD1. Germline CDR1 SQVTM, CDR2 ANQGSEA. The CDR3 runs to 15 residues. The CDR3 DNA reads as TGCAGCGTTGGGGGTCAGGGGGTAGAGACCGAGGAGCTGTTTTTT. Its protein product is CSVGGQGVETEELFF.

The chain has TRBV5-4 and TRBJ2-2, with a tentative D call TRBD2 (6 bases). Germline V gene sequence: CDR1 SGHNT, CDR2 YYREEE (reference sequence). The CDR3 runs 14 residues. The CDR3 DNA sequence: TGTACTAGCAGCGTTGGTGCGGGAACCGGGGAGCTGTTTTTT. Translated: CTSSVGAGTGELFF.

On this clonotype itself: An end of the junction differs from the germline gene, which may be a read error. The gene calls are TRBV24-1 and TRBJ2-3; D not resolved. The CDR3 has 14 amino acids. Germline-derived CDR1 and CDR2 are KGHDR and SFDVKD. Here the CDR3 reads CVTSGSSYTDTQYF. The CDR3 DNA follows: TGTGTCACCAGTGGTTCTTCCTACACGGATACGCAGTATTTT.

This clonotype has a handful of counts. The chain uses TRBV7-2 and TRBJ2-5; TRBD2 matches 8 bases. This CDR3 contains 17 residues. The germline V gene encodes CDR1 SGHTA and CDR2 FQGNSA. Trimming at V came to 5 bases and at J to 2 bases, leaving 13 bases not matched to a gene. The CDR3 spells CASSARGSGRVQETQYF. For the CDR3, the DNA is TGTGCCAGCAGCGCGAGGGGAAGCGGGAGAGTACAAGAGACCCAGTACTTC. The full variable domain, with the rest looked up from reference TRBV7-2 and TRBJ2-5, is GAGVSQSPSNKVTEKGKDVELRCDPISGHTALYWYRQSLGQGLEFLIYFQGNSAPDKSGLPSDRFSAERTGGSVSTLTIQRTQQEDSAVYLCASSARGSGRVQETQYFGPGTRLLVL.

This clonotype appeared once. V gene TRBV6-6 combines with J gene TRBJ2-1; possibly TRBD2 for D (5 bases). Trimming removed 5 bases from V and 9 bases from J, with 17 bases in between. Germline lookup yields CDR1 MNHNY and CDR2 SVGAGI (reference sequence). The CDR3 spans 14 residues. DNA of the CDR3: TGTGCCAGCAGTAACTGCTTGAGGGCCGGTGAGCAGTTCTTC. This codes for CASSNCLRAGEQFF.

This rearrangement joins TRBV20-1 to TRBJ2-3, with D unresolved. The CDR3 loop spans 10 amino acids. Per the germline V gene, CDR1 is DFQATT and CDR2 is SNEGSKA (reference sequence). The CDR3 sequence: CGSSTDTQYF. The DNA for the CDR3 is TGCGGTTCAAGCACAGATACGCAGTATTTT.

For this clonotype: Because the CDR3 is missing its conserved closing phenylalanine or tryptophan, this is likely a read error. The chain has TRBV5-1 and TRBJ2-2, with D perhaps TRBD2 (5 bases). Germline V gene sequence: CDR1 SGHRS, CDR2 YFSETQ. CDR3 length: 14 amino acids. V was clipped by 6 bases and J by 6 bases, with 15 bases between them. The CDR3 DNA sequence: TGCGCCAGCACCCCGAGGGTAGGGCCCGGGGAGCTGTTTCAT. This sequence encodes CASTPRVGPGELFH.

Worth noting for this clonotype: In this CDR3 the conserved last residue, phenylalanine or tryptophan, is missing, so a read error is likely. The chain recombines TRBV11-3 with TRBJ2-5; tentative D call: TRBD2 (5 bases). Germline values: CDR1 SGHNT, CDR2 YENEEA. V gave up 4 bases and J gave up 6 bases, with 18 bases separating them. There are 15 residues in the CDR3. The DNA for the CDR3 is TGTGCCAGCAGCTCAGGCTACTCCGCCGGGAAGACCCAGTACTTA. Amino acids: CASSSGYSAGKTQYL.

Details on this clonotype: This is likely a read error, given that the CDR3 carries no conserved phenylalanine or tryptophan at its end. This CDR3 is CCVLEGAKNIQYI. In nucleotides, the CDR3 is TGCTGCGTCCTAGAGGGGGCCAAAAACATTCAGTACATC. This sequence joins TRBV29-1 and TRBJ2-4, with D possibly called TRBD1 or TRBD2 (5 bases each). The CDR3 extends over 13 amino acids. Germline V lookup: CDR1 SQVTM, CDR2 ANQGSEA.

As for this clonotype: Mismatch with germline at one junction end may stem from a read error. The CDR3 nucleotides are TGCGCCATCTGTGGTCATAGCGGGGGGAACGCCGGGGAGCTGTTTTTT. Translated, it gives CAICGHSGGNAGELFF. The chain uses TRBV10-3 and TRBJ2-2; 10 bases are a match to TRBD2. The CDR3 is 16 amino acids. Germline CDR1 reads ENHRY; CDR2 reads SYGVKD.